The 30 T cell receptor beta chains given below trace back to one sample, sequenced in a study of blood T cell repertoires in COVID-19. Some clones are missing from TCRdb's copy, which holds only in-frame ones; the method was immunoSEQ multiplex PCR. The sample consists of roughly 250,000 clones, 82% of them appearing once. Input material: peripheral blood. The receptors were sampled from an elderly woman with active or convalescent COVID-19.

This chain connects TRBV5-1 to TRBJ2-7; a possible D gene is TRBD1 (5 bases). This CDR3 has 14 amino acids. Germline CDR1 SGHRS, CDR2 YFSETQ. V was cut by 0 bases and J by 6 bases, with 13 bases left in between. This CDR3 reads CASSLETGASEQYF. The DNA for the CDR3 is TGCGCCAGCAGCTTGGAAACAGGTGCGAGCGAGCAGTACTTC.

V gene TRBV10-1 combines with J gene TRBJ1-2; D gene ambiguous. Trimming pared 2 bases from V and 2 bases from J, leaving 6 bases between. The CDR3 spans 13 residues. Per germline, CDR1 WNHNN and CDR2 SYGVQD (reference sequence). CDR3: CASSEVENYGYTF. The CDR3 coding sequence is TGCGCCAGCAGTGAGGTTGAGAACTATGGCTACACCTTC.

This clone has just a few counts. This chain joins TRBV5-1 and TRBJ2-3; D unresolved. CDR3 size: 13 residues. The V gene lost 6 bases and the J gene lost 0 bases, with 8 bases spanning the gap. The V gene's germline CDR1 is SGHRS and CDR2 YFSETQ. CDR3 residues: CASTGASTDTQYF. The CDR3 DNA reads as TGCGCCAGCACGGGTGCTAGCACAGATACGCAGTATTTT.

The rearrangement links TRBV4-1 to TRBJ2-3, with 12 bases that match TRBD2. The V and J ends lost 2 bases and 2 bases, in that order; junction bases with no gene match: 5. The CDR3 length is 17 residues. The germline V gene encodes CDR1 MGHRA and CDR2 YSYEKL. CDR3 sequence: CASSQKRLAGVTDTQYF. Here the CDR3 DNA reads TGCGCCAGCAGCCAAAAGAGACTAGCGGGGGTCACAGATACGCAGTATTTT.

The chain combines TRBV27 with TRBJ1-5; 7 positions match TRBD1. The CDR3 totals 16 residues. V lost 5 bases to trimming and J lost 0 bases; unmatched junction nucleotides: 7. Germline CDR1 reads MNHEY; CDR2 reads SMNVEV (reference sequence). CDR3 nucleotide sequence: TGTGCCAGCAGTCCTCAGACAGGGTATAGCAATCAGCCCCAGCATTTT. Its translation: CASSPQTGYSNQPQHF.

J is TRBJ1-5 and V is TRBV30, with 7 nucleotides matching TRBD1. The germline V gene has CDR1 GTSNPN and CDR2 SVGIG (reference sequence). The CDR3 spans 16 residues. V lost 1 base to trimming and J lost 5 bases; unmatched junction nucleotides: 11. The CDR3 spells CAWSGSTVTGHQPQHF. CDR3 sequence (DNA): TGTGCCTGGAGTGGGTCCACCGTGACAGGGCATCAGCCCCAGCATTTT.

The CDR3 is CASSPLGGLETQYF. CDR3 DNA sequence: TGTGCCAGCAGCCCACTAGGTGGTCTAGAGACCCAGTACTTC. This chain uses TRBV3-1 (or the pseudogene TRBV3-2) with TRBJ2-5; tentatively, D is TRBD2 (5 bases). With 4 bases removed from V and 4 bases from J, the gap between germline ends came to 13 bases. This CDR3 contains 14 residues. Germline CDR1 and CDR2: LGHDT and YNNKEL (reference sequence).

The chain has TRBV6-1 and TRBJ1-3; possible D gene TRBD1, 5 bases. This CDR3 has 17 residues. Germline CDR1 reads MNHNS; CDR2 reads SASEGT. The V end lost 2 bases, the J end lost 0 bases, and 14 bases lay between the germline ends. The CDR3 bases are TGTGCCAGCAGTGAATGGGGCGGCTCCTCCTCTGGAAACACCATATATTTT. It translates to CASSEWGGSSSGNTIYF.

The chain has TRBV2 and TRBJ1-5, with 12 bases matching TRBD1. J lost 0 bases, V lost 6 bases, and 12 bases had no gene match. The CDR3 totals 19 residues. Germline V lookup: CDR1 SNHLY, CDR2 FYNNEI. CDR3 in DNA: TGTGCCAGCAGAAAGACCCCCGGGACAGGGGGCGATAGCAATCAGCCCCAGCATTTT. Its translation: CASRKTPGTGGDSNQPQHF.

The chain has TRBV7-9 and TRBJ1-3; D call uncertain. Germline-derived CDR1 and CDR2 are SEHNR and FQNEAQ (reference sequence). The CDR3 has 14 amino acids. Trimming took 4 bases from V and 0 from J, leaving 7 bases between them. The CDR3 nucleotides are TGTGCCAGCAGCTCAGATTCCTCTGGAAACACCATATATTTT. Protein product: CASSSDSSGNTIYF.

The chain employs TRBV25-1 and TRBJ1-1; TRBD1 might be the D (6 bases). The CDR3 covers 14 residues. The V end was cut by 6 bases, the J end by 2 bases, with 13 bases between. In germline, CDR1 is MGHDK, CDR2 SYGVNS. The CDR3 spells CASRGQPKNTEAFF. The CDR3 bases are TGTGCCAGCAGGGGACAACCTAAAAACACTGAAGCTTTCTTT. The whole variable domain, remainder taken from reference TRBV25-1 and TRBJ1-1, is EADIYQTPRYLVIGTGKKITLECSQTMGHDKMYWYQQDPGMELHLIHYSYGVNSTEKGDLSSESTVSRIRTEHFPLTLESARPSHTSQYLCASRGQPKNTEAFFGQGTRLTVV.

This clone was observed a single time. The CDR3 is CASSRSSGSGRDNEQFF. Written as DNA, the CDR3 is TGCGCCAGCAGCCGGTCTAGCGGGAGTGGTAGGGACAATGAGCAGTTCTTC. V gene TRBV5-1 combines with J gene TRBJ2-1; 10 bases line up with TRBD2. Per the germline V gene, CDR1 is SGHRS and CDR2 is YFSETQ. Unmatched junction bases numbered 12, after V lost 4 bases and J lost 5 bases. The CDR3 sequence is 17 residues long.

This clone was seen once. The rearrangement joins TRBV25-1 to TRBJ2-3; D is perhaps TRBD2 (5 bases). Per the germline V gene, CDR1 is MGHDK and CDR2 is SYGVNS. This CDR3 region has 16 residues. Trimming left V 1 base short and J 4 bases short, with 15 bases between. CDR3 region: CASSEFRGLGADTQYF. The CDR3 DNA reads TGTGCCAGCAGTGAATTCCGGGGTTTGGGAGCAGATACGCAGTATTTT.

This clone was observed once. Here the CDR3 reads CATSELGGNEQFF. The CDR3, as DNA: TGTGCCACCAGTGAGCTGGGGGGGAATGAGCAGTTCTTC. The chain recombines TRBV24-1 with TRBJ2-1; 7 positions agree with TRBD2. After removal of 4 bases from V and 7 bases from J, the junction contained 3 bases not matched to a gene. This CDR3 region has 13 residues. Looked up from germline, CDR1 is KGHDR and CDR2 is SFDVKD.

The CDR3 DNA reads TGTGCCAGCAGGCAACAGGGTGGCAATGGCTACACCTTC. Amino acids: CASRQQGGNGYTF. The chain uses TRBV28 and TRBJ1-2; D is perhaps TRBD1 (6 bases). Trimming removed 6 bases at V and 6 bases at J, with 14 bases between. Germline V lookup: CDR1 MDHEN, CDR2 SYDVKM. The CDR3 length is 13 residues.

This sequence joins TRBV28 and TRBJ2-7; a possible D gene is TRBD1 (6 bases). Germline CDR1 reads MDHEN; CDR2 reads SYDVKM. V was pared by 4 bases and J by 6 bases, with 10 bases between. This CDR3 region has 12 residues. This CDR3 is CASSSRQAEQYF. The CDR3 DNA sequence: TGTGCCAGCAGTTCCAGACAGGCCGAGCAGTACTTC.

The chain is built from TRBV5-1 and TRBJ2-7, with D possibly being TRBD1 (6 bases). This CDR3 is built from 14 residues. The V end lost 3 bases, the J end lost 0 bases, and 10 bases lay between the germline ends. Germline V gene lookup returns CDR1 SGHRS and CDR2 YFSETQ. CDR3: CASSYTGPSYEQYF. The CDR3 DNA is TGCGCCAGCAGCTACACAGGGCCCTCCTACGAGCAGTACTTC.

This clone has just one count. The V gene is TRBV5-4, the J gene TRBJ2-3; 9 bases are shared with TRBD2. Germline assignment: CDR1 SGHNT and CDR2 YYREEE (reference sequence). This CDR3 is built from 15 residues. V dropped 2 bases and J dropped 3; count of bases not matched to a gene: 4. In DNA, the CDR3 is TGTGCCAGCAGCTTAGGCGGGGGGGCTACAGATACGCAGTATTTT. This encodes CASSLGGGATDTQYF.

The chain links TRBV5-1 to TRBJ2-7, with D possibly being TRBD1 (6 bases). Trimming took off 1 base at V and 6 bases at J, with 17 bases between the two ends. Germline CDR1 is SGHRS and CDR2 is YFSETQ. This CDR3 has 15 amino acids. The CDR3 nucleotides are TGCGCCAGCAGCTTGCTCGAGACAGGAGGAGGCGAGCAGTACTTC. As protein: CASSLLETGGGEQYF.

The DNA for the CDR3 is TGCGCCAGCAGCTTGCCCTCCACAGATACGCAGTATTTT. The encoded protein is CASSLPSTDTQYF. J is TRBJ2-3 and V is TRBV5-1; D ambiguous. The germline V and J ends were trimmed by 1 base and 2 bases, with 5 bases remaining between them. This CDR3 contains 13 residues. Germline CDR1 is SGHRS and CDR2 is YFSETQ.

This clone showed up many times. J is TRBJ1-1 and V is TRBV4-2; D perhaps matches TRBD1 (5 bases). This CDR3 spans 15 amino acids. The V end was cut by 4 bases, the J end by 4 bases, with 16 bases between. Looked up from germline, CDR1 is LGHNA and CDR2 is YNFKEQ. The CDR3 reads CASSPQGQRVTEAFF. The CDR3 nucleotides read TGTGCCAGCAGCCCCCAGGGCCAGCGAGTCACTGAAGCTTTCTTT.

This rearrangement joins TRBV6-2 or TRBV6-3 to TRBJ1-2, with a tentative D call TRBD1 (6 bases). Per the germline V gene, CDR1 is MNHEY and CDR2 is SVGEGT. The CDR3 has 15 residues. V shed 6 bases and J shed 8 bases, with 22 bases lying between them. The CDR3 region is CASSHYGGGVRGYTF. CDR3 DNA sequence: TGTGCCAGCAGCCACTATGGCGGGGGCGTTCGGGGCTACACCTTC.

V and J are TRBV5-6 and TRBJ2-3; 8 nucleotides match TRBD1. V gave up 4 bases and J gave up 7 bases; unmatched junction bases: 8. Germline V gene data show CDR1 as SGHDT and CDR2 as YYEEEE. CDR3 length: 14 residues. CDR3 sequence: CASSLSGGAYTQYF. The CDR3 nucleotides read TGTGCCAGCAGCCTTTCAGGGGGCGCATATACGCAGTATTTT.

The rearrangement uses TRBV24-1 and TRBJ2-1, with TRBD2 identical over 10 bases. V was pared by 4 bases and J by 3 bases, with 5 bases of the junction left unmatched. This CDR3 has 16 residues. Germline loops: CDR1 KGHDR, CDR2 SFDVKD. The CDR3: CATSDPSGRFYNEQFF. The CDR3 region has the DNA TGTGCCACCAGTGACCCTAGCGGGAGATTCTACAATGAGCAGTTCTTC.

The chain combines TRBV18 with TRBJ2-1; 10 bases agree with TRBD2. The J segment lost 4 bases and the V segment lost 3 bases, leaving 3 bases of the junction unmatched. In germline, CDR1 is KGHSH, CDR2 LQKENI. The CDR3 has 15 residues. The CDR3 loop is CASSPERGGYNEQFF. CDR3 bases: TGTGCCAGCTCACCTGAGCGGGGGGGTTACAATGAGCAGTTCTTC.

The chain combines TRBV2 with TRBJ2-7, with unresolved D. Germline V gene lookup returns CDR1 SNHLY and CDR2 FYNNEI. The CDR3 has 12 amino acids. The V gene lost 3 bases and the J gene lost 9 bases, with 12 bases spanning the gap. CDR3 DNA: TGTGCCAGCAGTGAGAACTATAAGGCGCAGTACTTC. Translation: CASSENYKAQYF.

V usage is TRBV5-1 and J usage is TRBJ1-4, with 11 bases fitting TRBD1. Germline CDR1 SGHRS, CDR2 YFSETQ. The CDR3 is made up of 14 amino acids. With V trimmed by 3 bases and J by 10 bases, 5 bases remained unmatched. The CDR3 region has the DNA TGCGCCAGCAGCTACGGACAGGGGGCAGGAAAACTGTTTTTT. Translated, it gives CASSYGQGAGKLFF. Looking up the rest from reference TRBV5-1 and TRBJ1-4 gives the full variable domain: KAGVTQTPRYLIKTRGQQVTLSCSPISGHRSVSWYQQTPGQGLQFLFEYFSETQRNKGNFPGRFSGRQFSNSRSEMNVSTLELGDSALYLCASSYGQGAGKLFFGSGTQLSVL.

This clone was counted only a few times. The chain has TRBV7-9 and TRBJ2-2, with D tentatively TRBD1 (5 bases). This CDR3 region has 15 residues. V was pared by 0 bases and J by 4 bases, with 9 bases between. Germline CDR1 and CDR2: SEHNR and FQNEAQ (reference sequence). The CDR3 nucleotides are TGTGCCAGCAGCTTAGCGACAGCATTCACCGGGGAGCTGTTTTTT. It translates to CASSLATAFTGELFF.

The genes are TRBV11-2 and TRBJ2-1; TRBD2 is a possible D gene (5 bases). The CDR3 has 13 amino acids. Germline V gene data show CDR1 as SGHAT and CDR2 as FQNNGV. V lost 2 bases, J lost 9 bases, and 11 bases lay in between. CDR3 amino acids: CASSLYVRGEQFF. The CDR3 DNA reads TGTGCCAGCAGCTTATACGTACGGGGTGAGCAGTTCTTC.

The chain combines TRBV9 with TRBJ1-6; 8 bases align to TRBD1. Germline loops: CDR1 SGDLS, CDR2 YYNGEE. Losses at the gene ends were 0 bases for V and 7 bases for J; bases not matched to a gene: 3. CDR3 size: 15 residues. The CDR3 sequence is CASSVDGQGNSPLHF. CDR3 bases: TGTGCCAGCAGCGTAGACGGACAGGGAAATTCACCCCTCCACTTT.